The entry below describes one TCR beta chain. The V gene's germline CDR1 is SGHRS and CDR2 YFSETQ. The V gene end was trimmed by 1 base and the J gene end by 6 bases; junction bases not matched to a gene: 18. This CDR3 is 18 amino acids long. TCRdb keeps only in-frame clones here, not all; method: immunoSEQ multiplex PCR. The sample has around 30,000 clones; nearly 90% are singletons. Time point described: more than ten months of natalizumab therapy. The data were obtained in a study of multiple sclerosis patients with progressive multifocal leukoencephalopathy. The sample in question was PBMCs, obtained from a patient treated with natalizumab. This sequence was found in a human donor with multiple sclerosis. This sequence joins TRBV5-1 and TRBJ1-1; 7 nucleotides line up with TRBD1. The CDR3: CASSLNWRKGAVGSEAFF. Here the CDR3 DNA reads TGCGCCAGCAGCTTGAATTGGCGGAAGGGGGCCGTAGGGTCTGAAGCTTTCTTT.